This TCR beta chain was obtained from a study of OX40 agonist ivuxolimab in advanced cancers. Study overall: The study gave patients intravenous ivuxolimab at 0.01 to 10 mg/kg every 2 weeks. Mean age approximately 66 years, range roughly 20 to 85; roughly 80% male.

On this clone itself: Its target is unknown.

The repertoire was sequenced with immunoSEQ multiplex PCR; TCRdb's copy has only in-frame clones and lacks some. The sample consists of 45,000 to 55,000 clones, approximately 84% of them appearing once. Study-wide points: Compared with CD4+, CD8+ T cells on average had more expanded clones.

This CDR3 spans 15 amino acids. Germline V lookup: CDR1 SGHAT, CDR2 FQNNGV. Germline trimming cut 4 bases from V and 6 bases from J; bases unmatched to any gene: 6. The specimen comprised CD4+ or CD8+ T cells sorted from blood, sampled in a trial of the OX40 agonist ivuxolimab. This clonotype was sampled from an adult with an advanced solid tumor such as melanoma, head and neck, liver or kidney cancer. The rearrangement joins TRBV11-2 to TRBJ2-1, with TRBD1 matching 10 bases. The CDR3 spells CASSSLRTGGNEQFF. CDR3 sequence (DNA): TGTGCCAGCAGCTCCCTTAGGACAGGGGGCAATGAGCAGTTCTTC.